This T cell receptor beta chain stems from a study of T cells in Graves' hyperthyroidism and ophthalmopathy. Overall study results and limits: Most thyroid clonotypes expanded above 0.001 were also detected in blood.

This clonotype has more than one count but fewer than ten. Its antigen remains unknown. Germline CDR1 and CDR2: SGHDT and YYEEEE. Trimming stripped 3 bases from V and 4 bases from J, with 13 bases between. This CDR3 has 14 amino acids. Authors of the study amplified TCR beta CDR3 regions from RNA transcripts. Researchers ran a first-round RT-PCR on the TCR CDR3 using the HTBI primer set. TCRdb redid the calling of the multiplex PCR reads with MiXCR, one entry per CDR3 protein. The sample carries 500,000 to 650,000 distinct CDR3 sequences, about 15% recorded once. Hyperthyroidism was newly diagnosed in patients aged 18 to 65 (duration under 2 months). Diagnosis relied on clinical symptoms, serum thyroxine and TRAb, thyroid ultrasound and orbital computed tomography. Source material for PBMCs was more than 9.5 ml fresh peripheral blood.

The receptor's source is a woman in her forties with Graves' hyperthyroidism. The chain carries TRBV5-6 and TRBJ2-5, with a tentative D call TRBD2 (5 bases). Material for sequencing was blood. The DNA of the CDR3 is TGTGCCAGCAGCTCAATACTAGAGGGAGAGACCCAGTACTTC. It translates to CASSSILEGETQYF.